These 22 T cell receptor beta chains were all obtained from the same sample, sequenced in a study of blood T cell repertoires in COVID-19. Generated by immunoSEQ multiplex PCR, the TCRdb table keeps only in-frame clones and is missing some. The sample shows tens of thousands of clones, around three quarters of them seen only once. The sample taken for sequencing was peripheral blood. These receptors were collected from a man aged 55-75 years with active or convalescent COVID-19.

In this sample, this clone turned up once. The chain employs TRBV7-2 and TRBJ2-3, with 10 bases fitting TRBD2. The CDR3 is 17 amino acids. The V gene end was trimmed by 0 bases and the J gene end by 3 bases; junction bases not matched to a gene: 6. CDR1 and CDR2 from the germline V gene are SGHTA and FQGNSA. DNA of the CDR3: TGTGCCAGCAGCTTAGCCCCAGCGGGGGGGCGGACAGATACGCAGTATTTT. Translation: CASSLAPAGGRTDTQYF.

This clone has a single count. In DNA form, the CDR3 reads TGTGCCAGCAGTTACAACAGGGGGTCGGCCGGGGAGCTGTTTTTT. Translation: CASSYNRGSAGELFF. The V gene is TRBV6-5, the J gene TRBJ2-2; 8 bases are a match to TRBD1. J lost 6 bases, V lost 2 bases, and 5 bases had no gene match. The CDR3 extends over 15 amino acids. CDR1 and CDR2 from the germline V gene are MNHEY and SVGAGI.

The chain is built from TRBV28 and TRBJ2-1; 12 bases align to TRBD2. V gave up 5 bases and J gave up 9 bases; unmatched junction bases: 11. Germline assignment: CDR1 MDHEN and CDR2 SYDVKM. The CDR3 loop spans 16 amino acids. CDR3 amino acids: CASSRNLAGGPSEQFF. CDR3 nucleotide sequence: TGTGCCAGCAGTCGGAATCTAGCGGGGGGGCCAAGTGAGCAGTTCTTC.

The chain has TRBV7-2 and TRBJ1-1, with D possibly being TRBD1 (6 bases). Trimming shortened V by 8 bases and J by 2 bases, and 15 bases separated the two germline ends. The germline CDR1 and CDR2 sequences are SGHTA and FQGNSA. CDR3 length equals 14 residues. The CDR3: CASLRTVQNTEAFF. The CDR3 bases are TGTGCCAGCCTAAGGACAGTACAAAACACTGAAGCTTTCTTT. The full variable domain, completed using reference TRBV7-2 and TRBJ1-1, is GAGVSQSPSNKVTEKGKDVELRCDPISGHTALYWYRQSLGQGLEFLIYFQGNSAPDKSGLPSDRFSAERTGGSVSTLTIQRTQQEDSAVYLCASLRTVQNTEAFFGQGTRLTVV.

The genes are TRBV27 and TRBJ2-7, with TRBD1 identical over 7 bases. The CDR3 spans 17 residues. CDR1 MNHEY and CDR2 SMNVEV come from the germline V gene (reference sequence). Unmatched junction bases numbered 14, after V lost 3 bases and J lost 3 bases. The CDR3 coding sequence is TGTGCCAGCAGTTTCTTCCCCCCGGGACAGCTAAGCTACGAGCAGTACTTC. It encodes CASSFFPPGQLSYEQYF.

Comments on this clone: This sample includes further DNA sequences coding for the same CDR3. The chain carries TRBV29-1 and TRBJ2-3, with 16 bases matching TRBD2. The CDR3 runs 15 residues. V shed 6 bases and J 4 bases; nucleotides not matched to a gene: 4. The germline gives CDR1 SQVTM, CDR2 ANQGSEA. The CDR3 is CSVAGLAGGSDTQYF. CDR3 nucleotides: TGCAGCGTCGCGGGACTAGCGGGGGGGTCAGATACGCAGTATTTT.

The V and J genes are TRBV30 and TRBJ1-1; D may be TRBD1 (5 bases). From germline, CDR1 is GTSNPN and CDR2 SVGIG (reference sequence). The CDR3 contains 14 residues. Trimming left V 2 bases short and J 5 bases short, with 15 bases between. The chain's CDR3 is CAWSIPPGGTEAFF. As DNA, the CDR3 is TGTGCCTGGAGTATACCACCCGGGGGGACTGAAGCTTTCTTT.

This clone was detected only once. The V call is TRBV18, the J call TRBJ1-2, with D uncertain. Germline V gene sequence: CDR1 KGHSH, CDR2 LQKENI. This CDR3 has 15 amino acids. V shed 6 bases and J shed 6 bases, with 20 bases lying between them. Here the CDR3 DNA reads TGTGCCAGCTCGCTCGCCCAGGCCGAGCTTAATGGCTACACCTTC. Amino acid sequence: CASSLAQAELNGYTF.

This clone has a handful of counts. The V call is TRBV18, the J call TRBJ2-3; 14 nucleotides agree with TRBD2. V lost 2 bases to trimming and J lost 4 bases; unmatched junction nucleotides: 5. Germline CDR1 KGHSH, CDR2 LQKENI. The CDR3 has 17 residues. CDR3 sequence: CASSPTTSGGASDTQYF. As DNA, the CDR3 is TGTGCCAGCTCACCAACGACTAGCGGGGGGGCGTCAGATACGCAGTATTTT.

CDR3 DNA sequence: TGTGCCATCAGTGAATCGGGGGGGTCGAGGGATACGCAGTATTTT. It yields the protein CAISESGGSRDTQYF. V is TRBV10-3 and J is TRBJ2-3, with 8 bases that match TRBD2. J lost 6 bases, V lost 3 bases, and 8 bases had no gene match. The CDR3 has 15 residues. From germline, CDR1 is ENHRY and CDR2 SYGVKD.

The chain joins TRBV6-1 to TRBJ1-1; D is possibly TRBD1 (5 bases). The CDR3 has 16 amino acids. V lost 1 base, J lost 3 bases, and 15 bases lay in between. Germline V gene lookup returns CDR1 MNHNS and CDR2 SASEGT. The CDR3 protein is CASSEGPRGIYTEAFF. CDR3 coding DNA: TGTGCCAGCAGTGAAGGGCCTCGGGGGATCTACACTGAAGCTTTCTTT.

The J gene is TRBJ2-5, the V gene TRBV5-4; D gene ambiguous. V was clipped by 2 bases and J by 1 base, with 6 bases between them. The CDR3 runs to 13 residues. Germline-derived CDR1 and CDR2 are SGHNT and YYREEE (reference sequence). CDR3 sequence: CASSFLPQETQYF. Written as DNA, the CDR3 is TGTGCCAGCAGCTTCCTACCCCAAGAGACCCAGTACTTC.

The rearrangement links TRBV7-2 to TRBJ2-3, with unresolved D. The CDR3 loop spans 14 amino acids. Per germline, CDR1 SGHTA and CDR2 FQGNSA. Trimming cost V 4 bases and J 7 bases, with 15 bases left between them. The DNA of the CDR3 is TGTGCCAGCAGCTCAGTGGCCTTAACACATACGCAGTATTTT. Protein product: CASSSVALTHTQYF.

This chain connects TRBV19 to TRBJ1-2; D remains ambiguous. The CDR3 has 13 amino acids. Deletions cut 3 bases from V and 3 bases from J, with 8 bases between. Per germline, CDR1 LNHDA and CDR2 SQIVND (reference sequence). CDR3 in DNA: TGTGCCAGTAGTATTAGCGGGGACTATGGCTACACCTTC. It translates to CASSISGDYGYTF.

The chain employs TRBV20-1 and TRBJ1-6; possible D gene TRBD1, 6 bases. V was cut by 3 bases and J by 2 bases, with 8 bases left in between. The CDR3 is 14 residues long. CDR1 DFQATT and CDR2 SNEGSKA come from the germline V gene (reference sequence). The CDR3 spells CSASGTPYNSPLHF. Written as DNA, the CDR3 is TGCAGTGCTAGTGGGACACCCTATAATTCACCCCTCCACTTT.

The chain carries TRBV6-5 and TRBJ1-3, with unresolved D. The germline V gene encodes CDR1 MNHEY and CDR2 SVGAGI. The CDR3 totals 15 residues. V was pared by 6 bases and J by 0 bases, with 12 bases between. CDR3 sequence reads: CASRRQPSSGNTIYF. The DNA for the CDR3 is TGTGCCAGCAGGAGACAACCGAGCTCTGGAAACACCATATATTTT.

This clone came up a few times. This sequence joins TRBV27 and TRBJ2-2, with a weak D call TRBD2 (6 bases). The length of the CDR3 is 15 residues. CDR1 and CDR2 from the germline V gene are MNHEY and SMNVEV (reference sequence). V was trimmed by 4 bases and J by 5 bases, leaving 14 bases between them. CDR3 residues: CASSSPGGRTGELFF. In DNA form, the CDR3 reads TGTGCCAGCAGTTCCCCCGGGGGAAGGACCGGGGAGCTGTTTTTT.

This clone occurred a few times. CDR3 protein: CASRRELMNTEAFF. CDR3 DNA: TGTGCCAGCAGACGGGAACTAATGAACACTGAAGCTTTCTTT. The chain recombines TRBV6-6 with TRBJ1-1; no reliable D call. Trimming left V 6 bases short and J 0 bases short, with 11 bases between. The CDR3 sequence is 14 residues long. The V gene's germline CDR1 is MNHNY and CDR2 SVGAGI (reference sequence).

The DNA of the CDR3 is TGTGCCAGCAGCGTAGGGTGGGCGGAGGGGGCCCTCGAGCAGTACTTC. Its translation: CASSVGWAEGALEQYF. This chain joins TRBV9 and TRBJ2-7; a weak D match, TRBD1 (7 bases). V was clipped by 0 bases and J by 6 bases, with 19 bases between them. In germline, CDR1 is SGDLS, CDR2 YYNGEE. The CDR3 loop spans 16 amino acids.

The sample holds one count of this clone. The chain couples TRBV5-8 to TRBJ1-3, with D maybe TRBD1 (6 bases). Germline V CDR1 and CDR2: SGHTS, YDEGEE. The V and J ends lost 4 bases and 0 bases respectively, with 14 bases between them. The CDR3 runs 16 residues. CDR3 amino acids: CASSAKGHSSGNTIYF. Written as DNA, the CDR3 is TGTGCCAGCAGCGCAAAGGGACATAGCTCTGGAAACACCATATATTTT.

The V and J genes are TRBV7-2 and TRBJ1-4, with D unclear. V lost 4 bases to trimming and J lost 7 bases, with 10 bases between them. Germline V gives CDR1 SGHTA, CDR2 FQGNSA. The CDR3 loop spans 13 amino acids. The CDR3 bases are TGTGCCAGCAGCTATACAGTTGGTGAAAAACTGTTTTTT. The encoded protein is CASSYTVGEKLFF.

V is TRBV2 and J is TRBJ2-3; D gene ambiguous. Per germline, CDR1 SNHLY and CDR2 FYNNEI. CDR3 length: 13 residues. Trimming took 8 bases from V and 2 from J, leaving 11 bases between them. CDR3 in DNA: TGTGCCAGCTCAACCAGACACACAGATACGCAGTATTTT. It codes for CASSTRHTDTQYF.